The TCR beta chain described here comes from a study of spatial heterogeneity in lung cancer. In its sample, this clonotype was seen a few times. Germline CDR1 reads SQVTM; CDR2 reads ANQGSEA. This CDR3 is 14 amino acids long. V trimming: 6 bases; J trimming: 6 bases; junction bases outside the gene matches: 9. Single TCR cDNA molecules each had their own unique molecular identifier. TCRdb redid the calling of the 5' RACE reads with MiXCR, one entry per CDR3 protein. The sample lists tens of thousands of distinct CDR3 sequences; around 12% were seen once. Time point here: sample taken at primary tumor resection. Patients with untreated early-stage non-small cell lung cancer, numbering approximately 70, were the donors. No cell sorting; template was whole RNA from tumor, lung tissue or PBMC.

This rearrangement joins TRBV29-1 to TRBJ2-1, with 9 bases matching TRBD2. The sequence was collected from a male donor with early-stage non-small cell lung cancer. Sample: PBMCs, taken at surgery. In DNA form, the CDR3 reads TGCAGCGTACCCTACGGACTAGCGTCCAATGAGCAGTTCTTC. It codes for CSVPYGLASNEQFF.